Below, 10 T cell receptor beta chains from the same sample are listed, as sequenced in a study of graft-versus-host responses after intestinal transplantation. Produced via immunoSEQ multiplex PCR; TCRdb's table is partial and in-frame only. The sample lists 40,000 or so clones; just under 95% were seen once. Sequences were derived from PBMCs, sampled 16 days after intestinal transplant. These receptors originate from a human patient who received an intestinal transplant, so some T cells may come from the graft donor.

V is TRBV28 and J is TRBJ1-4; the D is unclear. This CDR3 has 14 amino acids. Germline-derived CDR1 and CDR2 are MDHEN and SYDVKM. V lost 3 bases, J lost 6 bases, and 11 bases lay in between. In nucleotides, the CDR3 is TGTGCCAGCAGTTTCACGGCCCGAGATGAAAAACTGTTTTTT. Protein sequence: CASSFTARDEKLFF.

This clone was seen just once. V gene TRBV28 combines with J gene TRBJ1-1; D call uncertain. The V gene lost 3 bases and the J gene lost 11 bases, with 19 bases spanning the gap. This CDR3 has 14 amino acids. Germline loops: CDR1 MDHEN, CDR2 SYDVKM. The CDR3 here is CASSFIRGMVAAFF. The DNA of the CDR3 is TGTGCCAGCAGTTTCATAAGAGGGATGGTAGCGGCTTTCTTT.

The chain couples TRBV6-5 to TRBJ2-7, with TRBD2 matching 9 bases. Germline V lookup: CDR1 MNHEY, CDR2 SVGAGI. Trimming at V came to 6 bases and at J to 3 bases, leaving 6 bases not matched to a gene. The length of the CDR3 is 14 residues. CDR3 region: CASSRTSEYYEQYF. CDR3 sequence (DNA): TGTGCCAGCAGCAGGACTAGCGAATACTACGAGCAGTACTTC.

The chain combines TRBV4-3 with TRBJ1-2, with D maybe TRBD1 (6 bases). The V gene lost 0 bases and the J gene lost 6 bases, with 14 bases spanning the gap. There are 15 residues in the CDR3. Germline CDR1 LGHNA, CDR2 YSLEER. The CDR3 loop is CASSQDLLQGNGYTF. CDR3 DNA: TGCGCCAGCAGCCAAGATCTTCTCCAGGGGAATGGCTACACCTTC.

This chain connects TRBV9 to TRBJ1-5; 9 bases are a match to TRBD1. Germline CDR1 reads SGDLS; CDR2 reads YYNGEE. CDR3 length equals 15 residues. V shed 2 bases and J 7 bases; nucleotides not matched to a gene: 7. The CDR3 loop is CASSVTGGEGQPQHF. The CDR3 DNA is TGTGCCAGCAGCGTGACAGGGGGAGAAGGCCAGCCCCAGCATTTT.

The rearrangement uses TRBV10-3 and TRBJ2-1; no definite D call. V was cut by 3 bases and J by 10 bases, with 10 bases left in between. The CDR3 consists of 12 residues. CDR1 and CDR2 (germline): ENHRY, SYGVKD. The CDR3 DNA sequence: TGTGCCATCAGTGACCCCGAAGAAGAGCAGTTCTTC. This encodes CAISDPEEEQFF.

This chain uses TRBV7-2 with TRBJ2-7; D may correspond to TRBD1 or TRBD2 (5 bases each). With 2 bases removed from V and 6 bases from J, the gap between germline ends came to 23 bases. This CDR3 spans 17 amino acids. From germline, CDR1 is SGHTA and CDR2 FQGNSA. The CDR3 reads CASSLYHRDPIRGEQYF. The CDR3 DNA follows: TGTGCCAGCAGCTTATATCACCGGGACCCAATCCGGGGCGAGCAGTACTTC.

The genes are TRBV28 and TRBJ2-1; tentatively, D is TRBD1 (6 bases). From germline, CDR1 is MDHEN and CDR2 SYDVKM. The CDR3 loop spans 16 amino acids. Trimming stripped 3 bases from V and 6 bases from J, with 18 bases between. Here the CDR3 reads CASSLTGSQGGNEQFF. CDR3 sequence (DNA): TGTGCCAGCAGTTTGACAGGCTCCCAGGGTGGCAATGAGCAGTTCTTC.

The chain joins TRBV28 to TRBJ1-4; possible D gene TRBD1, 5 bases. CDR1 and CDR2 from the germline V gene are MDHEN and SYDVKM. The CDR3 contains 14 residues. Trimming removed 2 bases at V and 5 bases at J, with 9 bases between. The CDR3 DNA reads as TGTGCCAGCAGTTTACTGGGACTGAATGAAAAACTGTTTTTT. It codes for CASSLLGLNEKLFF.

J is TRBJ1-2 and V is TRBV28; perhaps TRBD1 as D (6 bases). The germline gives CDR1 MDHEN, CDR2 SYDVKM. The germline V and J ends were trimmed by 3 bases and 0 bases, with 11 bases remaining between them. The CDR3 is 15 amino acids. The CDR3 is CASSFRGRPNYGYTF. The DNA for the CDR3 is TGTGCCAGCAGTTTTCGGGGGCGGCCTAACTATGGCTACACCTTC.